This T cell receptor beta chain is from a study of blood T cell repertoires in COVID-19. Study-wide context: Sites in the United States, Italy and Spain provided acute and convalescent COVID-19 samples. From T cells, B-cell-depleted T cells, or PBMCs came the material, which was cDNA or gDNA.

Original methodology: Amplification of reference gene primers provided the estimated nucleated cell counts. Repertoires were generated with immunoSEQ multiplex PCR, while TCRdb's copy carries only in-frame clones and drops some. V and J calls and clone size are given by that table; D and trimming were obtained from the DNA. The data hold around 86,000 clones, with about 85% observed a single time. This CDR3 region has 14 residues. The germline CDR1 and CDR2 sequences are SGHRS and YFSETQ. Trimming took 0 bases from V and 2 from J, leaving 6 bases between them. V and J are TRBV5-1 and TRBJ1-5; D unresolved. Sample: peripheral blood. The TCR comes from a man at least 80 years old with acute or convalescent COVID-19. CDR3 DNA sequence: TGCGCCAGCAGCTTGGACAGCCGCAATCAGCCCCAGCATTTT. This sequence encodes CASSLDSRNQPQHF.